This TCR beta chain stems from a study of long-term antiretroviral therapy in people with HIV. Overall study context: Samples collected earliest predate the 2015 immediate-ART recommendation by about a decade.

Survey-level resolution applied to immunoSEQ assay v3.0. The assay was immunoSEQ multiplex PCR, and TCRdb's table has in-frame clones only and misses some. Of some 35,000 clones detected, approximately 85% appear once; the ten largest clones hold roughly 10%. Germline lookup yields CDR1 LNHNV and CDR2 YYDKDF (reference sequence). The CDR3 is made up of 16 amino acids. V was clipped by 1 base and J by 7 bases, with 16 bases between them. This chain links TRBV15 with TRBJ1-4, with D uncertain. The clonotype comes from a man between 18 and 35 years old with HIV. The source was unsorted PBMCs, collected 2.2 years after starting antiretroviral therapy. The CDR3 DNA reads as TGTGCCACCAGCAGAGTCCCGGGCCTCGAGTTTGAAAAACTGTTTTTT. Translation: CATSRVPGLEFEKLFF.